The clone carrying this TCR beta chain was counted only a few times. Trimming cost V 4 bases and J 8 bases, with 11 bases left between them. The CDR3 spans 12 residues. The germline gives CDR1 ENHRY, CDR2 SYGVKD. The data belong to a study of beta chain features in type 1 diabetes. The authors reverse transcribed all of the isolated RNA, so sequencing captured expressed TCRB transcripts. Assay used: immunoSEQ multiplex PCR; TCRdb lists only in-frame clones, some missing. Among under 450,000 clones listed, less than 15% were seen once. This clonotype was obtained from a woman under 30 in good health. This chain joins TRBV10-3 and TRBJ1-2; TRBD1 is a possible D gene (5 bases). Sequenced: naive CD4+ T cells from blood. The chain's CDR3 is CAISGQGGGYTF. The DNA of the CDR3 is TGTGCCATCAGTGGGCAGGGAGGCGGCTACACCTTC.